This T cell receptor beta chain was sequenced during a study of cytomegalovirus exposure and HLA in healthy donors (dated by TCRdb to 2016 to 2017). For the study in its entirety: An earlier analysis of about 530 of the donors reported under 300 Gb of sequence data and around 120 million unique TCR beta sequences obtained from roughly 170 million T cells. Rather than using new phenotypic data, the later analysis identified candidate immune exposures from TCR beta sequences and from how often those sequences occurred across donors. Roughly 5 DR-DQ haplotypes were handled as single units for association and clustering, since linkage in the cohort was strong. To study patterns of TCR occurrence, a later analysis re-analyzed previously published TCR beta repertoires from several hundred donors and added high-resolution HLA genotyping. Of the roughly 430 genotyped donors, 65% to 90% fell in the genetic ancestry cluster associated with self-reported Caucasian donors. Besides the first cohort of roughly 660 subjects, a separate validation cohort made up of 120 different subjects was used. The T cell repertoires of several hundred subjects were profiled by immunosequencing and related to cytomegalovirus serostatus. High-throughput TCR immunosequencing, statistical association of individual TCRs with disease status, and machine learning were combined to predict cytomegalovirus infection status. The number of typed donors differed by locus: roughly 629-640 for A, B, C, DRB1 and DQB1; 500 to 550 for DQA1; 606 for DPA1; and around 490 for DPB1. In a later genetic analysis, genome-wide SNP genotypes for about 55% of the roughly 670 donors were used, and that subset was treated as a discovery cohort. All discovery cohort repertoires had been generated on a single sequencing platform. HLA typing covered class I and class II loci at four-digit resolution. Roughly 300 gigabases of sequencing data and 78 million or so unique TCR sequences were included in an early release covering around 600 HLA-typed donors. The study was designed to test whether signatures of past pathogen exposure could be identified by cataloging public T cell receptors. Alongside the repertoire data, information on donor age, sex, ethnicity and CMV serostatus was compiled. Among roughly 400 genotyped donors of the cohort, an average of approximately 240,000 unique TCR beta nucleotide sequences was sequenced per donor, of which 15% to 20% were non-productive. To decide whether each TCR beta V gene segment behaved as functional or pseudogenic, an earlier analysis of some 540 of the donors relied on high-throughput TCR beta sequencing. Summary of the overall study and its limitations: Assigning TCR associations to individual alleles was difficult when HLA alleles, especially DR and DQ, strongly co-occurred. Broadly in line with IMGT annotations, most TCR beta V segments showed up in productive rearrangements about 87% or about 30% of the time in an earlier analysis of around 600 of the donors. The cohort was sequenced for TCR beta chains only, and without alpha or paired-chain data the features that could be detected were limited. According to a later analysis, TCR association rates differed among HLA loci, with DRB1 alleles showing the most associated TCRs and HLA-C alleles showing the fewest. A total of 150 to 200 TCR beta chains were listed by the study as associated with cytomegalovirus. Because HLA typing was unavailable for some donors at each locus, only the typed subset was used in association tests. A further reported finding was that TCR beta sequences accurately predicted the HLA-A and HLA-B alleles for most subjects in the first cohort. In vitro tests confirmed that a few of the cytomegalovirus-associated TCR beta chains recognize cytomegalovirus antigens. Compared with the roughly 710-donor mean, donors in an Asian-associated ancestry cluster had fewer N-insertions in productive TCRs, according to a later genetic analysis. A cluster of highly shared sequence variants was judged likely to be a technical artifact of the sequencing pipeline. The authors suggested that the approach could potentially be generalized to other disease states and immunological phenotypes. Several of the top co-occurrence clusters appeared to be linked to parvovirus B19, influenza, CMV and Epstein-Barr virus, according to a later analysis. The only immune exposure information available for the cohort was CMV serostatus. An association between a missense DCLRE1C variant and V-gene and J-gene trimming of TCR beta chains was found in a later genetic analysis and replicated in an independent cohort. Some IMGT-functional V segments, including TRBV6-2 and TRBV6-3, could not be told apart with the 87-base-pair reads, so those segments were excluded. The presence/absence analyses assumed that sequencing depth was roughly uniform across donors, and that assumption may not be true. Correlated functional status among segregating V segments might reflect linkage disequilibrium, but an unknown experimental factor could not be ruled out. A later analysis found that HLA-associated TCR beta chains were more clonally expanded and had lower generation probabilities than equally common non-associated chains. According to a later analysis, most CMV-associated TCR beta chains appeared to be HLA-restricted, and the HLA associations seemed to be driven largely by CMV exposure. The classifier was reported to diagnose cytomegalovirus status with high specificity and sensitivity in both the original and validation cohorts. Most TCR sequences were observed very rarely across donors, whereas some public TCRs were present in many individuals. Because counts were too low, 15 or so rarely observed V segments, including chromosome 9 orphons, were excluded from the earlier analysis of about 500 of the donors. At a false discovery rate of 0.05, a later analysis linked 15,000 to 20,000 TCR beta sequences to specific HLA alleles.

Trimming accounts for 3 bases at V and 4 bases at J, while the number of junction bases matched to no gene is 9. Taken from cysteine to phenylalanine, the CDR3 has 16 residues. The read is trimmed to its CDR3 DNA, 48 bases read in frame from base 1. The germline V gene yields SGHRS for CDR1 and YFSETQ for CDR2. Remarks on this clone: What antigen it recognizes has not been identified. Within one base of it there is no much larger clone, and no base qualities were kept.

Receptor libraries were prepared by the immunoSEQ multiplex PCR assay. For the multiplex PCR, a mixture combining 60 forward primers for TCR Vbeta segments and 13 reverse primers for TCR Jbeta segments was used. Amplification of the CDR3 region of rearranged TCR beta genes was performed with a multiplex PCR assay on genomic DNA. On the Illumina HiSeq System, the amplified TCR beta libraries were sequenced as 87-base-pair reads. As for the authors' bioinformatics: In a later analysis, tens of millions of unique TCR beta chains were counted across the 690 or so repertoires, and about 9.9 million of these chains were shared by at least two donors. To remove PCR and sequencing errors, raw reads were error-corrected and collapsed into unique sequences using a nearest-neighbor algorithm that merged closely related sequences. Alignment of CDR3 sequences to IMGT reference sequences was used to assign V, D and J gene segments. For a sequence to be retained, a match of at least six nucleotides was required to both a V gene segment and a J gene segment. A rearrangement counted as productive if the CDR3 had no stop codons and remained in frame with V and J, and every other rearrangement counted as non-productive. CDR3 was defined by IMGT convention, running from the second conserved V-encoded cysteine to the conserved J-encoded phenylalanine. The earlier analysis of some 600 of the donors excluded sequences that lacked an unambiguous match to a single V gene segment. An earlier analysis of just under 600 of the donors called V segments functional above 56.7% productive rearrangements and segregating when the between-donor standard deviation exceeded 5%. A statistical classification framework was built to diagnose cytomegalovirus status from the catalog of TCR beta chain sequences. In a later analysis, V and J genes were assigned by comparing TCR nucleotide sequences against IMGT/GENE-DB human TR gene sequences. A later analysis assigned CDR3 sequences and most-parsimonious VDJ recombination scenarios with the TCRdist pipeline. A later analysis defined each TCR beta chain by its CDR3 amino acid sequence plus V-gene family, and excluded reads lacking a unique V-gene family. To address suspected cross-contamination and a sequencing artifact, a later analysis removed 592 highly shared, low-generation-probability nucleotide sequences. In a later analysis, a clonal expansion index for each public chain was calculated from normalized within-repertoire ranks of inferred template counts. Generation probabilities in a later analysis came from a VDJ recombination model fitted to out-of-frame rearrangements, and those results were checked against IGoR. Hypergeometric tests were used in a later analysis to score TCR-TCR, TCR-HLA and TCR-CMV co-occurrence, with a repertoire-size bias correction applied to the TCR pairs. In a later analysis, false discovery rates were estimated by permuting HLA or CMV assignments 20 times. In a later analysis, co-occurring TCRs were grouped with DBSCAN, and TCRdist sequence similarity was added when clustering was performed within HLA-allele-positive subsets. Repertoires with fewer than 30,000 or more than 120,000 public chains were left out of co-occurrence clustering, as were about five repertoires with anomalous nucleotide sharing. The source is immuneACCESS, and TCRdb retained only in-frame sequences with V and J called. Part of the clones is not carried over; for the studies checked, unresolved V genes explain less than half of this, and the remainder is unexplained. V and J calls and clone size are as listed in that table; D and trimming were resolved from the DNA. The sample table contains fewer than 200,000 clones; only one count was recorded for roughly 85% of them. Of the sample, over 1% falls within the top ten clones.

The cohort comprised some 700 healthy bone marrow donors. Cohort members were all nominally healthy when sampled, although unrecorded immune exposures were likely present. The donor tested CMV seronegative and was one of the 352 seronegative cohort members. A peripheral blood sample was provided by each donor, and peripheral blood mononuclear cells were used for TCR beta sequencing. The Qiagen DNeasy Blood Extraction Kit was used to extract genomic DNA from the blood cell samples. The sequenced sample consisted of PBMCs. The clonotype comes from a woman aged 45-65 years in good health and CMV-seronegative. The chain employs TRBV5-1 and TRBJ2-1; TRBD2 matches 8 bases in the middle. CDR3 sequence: CASSSISGKGYNEQFF. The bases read TGCGCCAGCAGCTCCATTAGCGGGAAAGGATACAATGAGCAGTTCTTC.